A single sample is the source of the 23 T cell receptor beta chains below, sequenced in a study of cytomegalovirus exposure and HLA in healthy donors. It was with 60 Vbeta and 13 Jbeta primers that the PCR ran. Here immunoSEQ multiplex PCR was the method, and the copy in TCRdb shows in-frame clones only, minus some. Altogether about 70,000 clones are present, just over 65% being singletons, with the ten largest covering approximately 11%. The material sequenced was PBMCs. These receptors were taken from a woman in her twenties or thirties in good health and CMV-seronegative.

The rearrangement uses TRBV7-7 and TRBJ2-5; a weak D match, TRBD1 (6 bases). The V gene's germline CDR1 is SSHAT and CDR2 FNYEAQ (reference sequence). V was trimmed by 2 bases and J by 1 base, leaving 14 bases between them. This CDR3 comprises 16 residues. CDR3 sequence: CASSLTAGAPQETQYF. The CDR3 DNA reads TGTGCCAGCAGCTTAACGGCAGGGGCCCCCCAAGAGACCCAGTACTTC.

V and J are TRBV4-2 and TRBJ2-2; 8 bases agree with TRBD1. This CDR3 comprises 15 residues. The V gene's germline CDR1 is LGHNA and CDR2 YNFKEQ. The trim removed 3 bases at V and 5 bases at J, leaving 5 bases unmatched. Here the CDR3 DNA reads TGTGCCAGCAGCCACAAGGACAGGGAGACCGGGGAGCTGTTTTTT. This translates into CASSHKDRETGELFF.

CDR3 loop: CASSQQDRGGIQPQHF. In DNA, the CDR3 is TGTGCCAGCAGCCAACAGGACAGGGGGGGAATTCAGCCCCAGCATTTT. The V and J genes are TRBV7-9 and TRBJ1-5, with 10 bases lining up with TRBD1. The CDR3 has 16 residues. V shed 5 bases, J shed 6 bases, and the junction held 10 bases outside the gene matches. The germline CDR1 and CDR2 sequences are SEHNR and FQNEAQ (reference sequence).

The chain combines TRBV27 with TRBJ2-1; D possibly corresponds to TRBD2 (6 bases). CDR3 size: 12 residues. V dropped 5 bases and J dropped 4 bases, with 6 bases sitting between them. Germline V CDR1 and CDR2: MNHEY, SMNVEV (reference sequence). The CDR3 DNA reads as TGTGCCAGCAGTGGGGGGTACAATGAGCAGTTCTTC. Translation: CASSGGYNEQFF.

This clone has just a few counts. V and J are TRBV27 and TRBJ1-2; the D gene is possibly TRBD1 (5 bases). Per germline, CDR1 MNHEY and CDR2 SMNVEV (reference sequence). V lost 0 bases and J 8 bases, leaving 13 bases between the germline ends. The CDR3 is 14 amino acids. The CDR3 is CASSLSGGFRGYTF. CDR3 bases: TGTGCCAGCAGTTTATCCGGGGGGTTCAGAGGCTACACCTTC.

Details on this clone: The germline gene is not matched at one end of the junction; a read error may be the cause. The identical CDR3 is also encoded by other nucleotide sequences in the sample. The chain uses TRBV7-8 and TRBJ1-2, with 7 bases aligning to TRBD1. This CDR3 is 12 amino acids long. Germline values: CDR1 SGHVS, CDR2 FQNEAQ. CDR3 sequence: CASSRDREGYTF. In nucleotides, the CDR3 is TGTGCTAGCAGCCGAGACAGGGAAGGCTACACCTTC.

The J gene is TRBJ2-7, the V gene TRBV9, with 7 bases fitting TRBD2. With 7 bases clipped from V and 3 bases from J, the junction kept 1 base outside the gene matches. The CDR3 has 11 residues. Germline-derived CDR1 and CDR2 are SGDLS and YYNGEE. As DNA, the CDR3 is TGTGCCAGCGGGGGGGGCTACGAGCAGTACTTC. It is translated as CASGGGYEQYF.

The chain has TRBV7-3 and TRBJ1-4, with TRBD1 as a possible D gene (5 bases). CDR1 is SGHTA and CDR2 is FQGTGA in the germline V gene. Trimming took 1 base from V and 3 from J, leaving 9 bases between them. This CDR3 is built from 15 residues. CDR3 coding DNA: TGTGCCAGCAGCTTAAGTGTAGGGGCTAATGAAAAACTGTTTTTT. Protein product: CASSLSVGANEKLFF.

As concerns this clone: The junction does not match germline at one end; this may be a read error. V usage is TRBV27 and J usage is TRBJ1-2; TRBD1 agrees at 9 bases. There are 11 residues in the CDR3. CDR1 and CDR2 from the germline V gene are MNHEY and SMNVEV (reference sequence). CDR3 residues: CASSFGDRVLF. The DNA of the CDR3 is TGTGCCAGCAGTTTCGGGGACAGGGTCCTCTTC.

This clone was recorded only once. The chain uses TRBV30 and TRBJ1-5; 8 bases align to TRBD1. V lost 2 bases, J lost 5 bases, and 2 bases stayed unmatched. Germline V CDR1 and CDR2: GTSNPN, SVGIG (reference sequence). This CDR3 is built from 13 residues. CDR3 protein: CAWSLTGDQPQHF. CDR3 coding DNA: TGTGCCTGGAGTCTGACAGGGGATCAGCCCCAGCATTTT.

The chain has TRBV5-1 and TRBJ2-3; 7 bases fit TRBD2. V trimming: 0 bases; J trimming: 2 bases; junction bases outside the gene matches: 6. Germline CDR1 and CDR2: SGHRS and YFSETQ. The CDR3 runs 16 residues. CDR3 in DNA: TGCGCCAGCAGCTTGGTCGGTAGCGGGCCCACAGATACGCAGTATTTT. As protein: CASSLVGSGPTDTQYF.

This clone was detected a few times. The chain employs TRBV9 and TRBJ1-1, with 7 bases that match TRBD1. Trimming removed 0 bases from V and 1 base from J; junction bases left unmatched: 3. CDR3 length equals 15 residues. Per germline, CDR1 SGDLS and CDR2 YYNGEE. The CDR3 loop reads CASSVVEGANTEAFF. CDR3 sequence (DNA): TGTGCCAGCAGCGTAGTCGAGGGGGCGAACACTGAAGCTTTCTTT.

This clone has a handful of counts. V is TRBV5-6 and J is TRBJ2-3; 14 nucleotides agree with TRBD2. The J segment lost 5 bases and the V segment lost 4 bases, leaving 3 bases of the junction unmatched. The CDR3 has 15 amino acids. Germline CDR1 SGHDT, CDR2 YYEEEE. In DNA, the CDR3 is TGTGCCAGCAGCCGACTAGCGGGGGGGAGAGATACGCAGTATTTT. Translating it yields CASSRLAGGRDTQYF.

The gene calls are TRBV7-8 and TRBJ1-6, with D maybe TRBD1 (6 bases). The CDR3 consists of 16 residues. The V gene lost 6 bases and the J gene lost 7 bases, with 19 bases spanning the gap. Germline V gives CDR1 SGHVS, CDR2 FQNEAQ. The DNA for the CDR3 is TGTGCCAGCAGTTATAACCCGGGGGGCGGGAATTCACCCCTCCACTTT. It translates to CASSYNPGGGNSPLHF.

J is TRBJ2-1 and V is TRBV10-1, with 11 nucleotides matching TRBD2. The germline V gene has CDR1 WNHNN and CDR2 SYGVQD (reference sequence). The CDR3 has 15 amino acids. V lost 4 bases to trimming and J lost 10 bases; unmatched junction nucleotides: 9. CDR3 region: CASSVLAGGPDEQFF. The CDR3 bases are TGCGCCAGCAGTGTATTAGCGGGGGGGCCAGACGAGCAGTTCTTC.

For the CDR3, the DNA is TGTGCCAGCGGCCCGGGTGCTGTGGAGCCCCAGCATTTT. Amino acid sequence: CASGPGAVEPQHF. The chain joins TRBV27 to TRBJ1-5; D gene unclear. Trimming cost V 8 bases and J 8 bases, with 16 bases left between them. CDR3 length: 13 residues. CDR1 and CDR2 from the germline V gene are MNHEY and SMNVEV (reference sequence).

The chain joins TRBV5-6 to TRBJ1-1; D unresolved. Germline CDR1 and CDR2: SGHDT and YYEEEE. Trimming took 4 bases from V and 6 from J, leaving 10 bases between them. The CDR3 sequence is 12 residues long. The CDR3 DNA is TGTGCCAGCAGCCCCAGGTGGGCTGAAGCTTTCTTT. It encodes CASSPRWAEAFF.

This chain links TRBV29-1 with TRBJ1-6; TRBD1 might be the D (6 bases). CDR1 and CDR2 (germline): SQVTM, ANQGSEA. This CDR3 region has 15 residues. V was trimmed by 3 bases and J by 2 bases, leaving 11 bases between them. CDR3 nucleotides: TGCAGCGTTGAGGGGGGGCGCGCCTATAATTCACCCCTCCACTTT. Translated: CSVEGGRAYNSPLHF.

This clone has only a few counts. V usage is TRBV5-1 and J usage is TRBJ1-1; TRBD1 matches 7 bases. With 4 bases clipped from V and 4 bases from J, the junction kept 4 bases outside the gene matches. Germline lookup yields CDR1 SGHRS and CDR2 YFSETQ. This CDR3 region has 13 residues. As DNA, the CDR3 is TGCGCCAGCAGCCCGCAGGGGGGCACTGAAGCTTTCTTT. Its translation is CASSPQGGTEAFF.

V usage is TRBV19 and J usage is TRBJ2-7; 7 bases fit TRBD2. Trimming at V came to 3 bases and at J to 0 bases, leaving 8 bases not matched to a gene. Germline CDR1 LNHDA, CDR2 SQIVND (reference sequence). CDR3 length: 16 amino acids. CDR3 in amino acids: CASSITPGGSSYEQYF. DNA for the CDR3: TGTGCCAGTAGTATTACCCCCGGGGGGAGCTCCTACGAGCAGTACTTC.

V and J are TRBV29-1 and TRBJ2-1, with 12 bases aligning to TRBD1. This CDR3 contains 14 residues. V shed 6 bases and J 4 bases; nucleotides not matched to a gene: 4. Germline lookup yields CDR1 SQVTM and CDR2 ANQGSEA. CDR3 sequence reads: CSVGDRGRYNEQFF. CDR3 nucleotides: TGCAGCGTCGGGGACAGGGGGCGATACAATGAGCAGTTCTTC.

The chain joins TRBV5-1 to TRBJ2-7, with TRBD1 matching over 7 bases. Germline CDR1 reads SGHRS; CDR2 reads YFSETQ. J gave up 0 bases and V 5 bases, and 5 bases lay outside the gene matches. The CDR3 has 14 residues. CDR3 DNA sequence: TGCGCCAGCAGACTTCGACAGGGCTCCTACGAGCAGTACTTC. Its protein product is CASRLRQGSYEQYF.

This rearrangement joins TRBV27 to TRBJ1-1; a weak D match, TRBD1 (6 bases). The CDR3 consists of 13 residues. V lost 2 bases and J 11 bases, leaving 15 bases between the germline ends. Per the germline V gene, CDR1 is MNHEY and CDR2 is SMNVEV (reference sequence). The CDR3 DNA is TGTGCCAGCAGTTTAATGGGGGCCGCCGGGGCTTTCTTT. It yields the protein CASSLMGAAGAFF.